Below, 5 T cell receptor beta chains from the same sample are listed, as sequenced in a study of T-cell reconstitution after alpha-beta-depleted transplantation in children. Preparation of the TCRbeta library used unique molecular identifiers. One entry per CDR3 protein, called by TCRdb with MiXCR from the PCR reads. The sample has some 500,000 distinct CDR3 sequences; around 19% are singletons. The sample was PBMCs from the stem cell graft donor, taken from the stem cell graft. The receptors were gathered from a human donor who donated a stem cell graft to a child with acute lymphoblastic leukemia.

The V and J genes are TRBV4-1 and TRBJ2-4; 9 bases map to TRBD2. V gave up 1 base and J gave up 2 bases; unmatched junction bases: 9. The CDR3 loop spans 18 amino acids. Germline V CDR1 and CDR2: MGHRA, YSYEKL. The CDR3 reads CASSQGGVAGVTKNIQYF. DNA for the CDR3: TGCGCCAGCAGCCAAGGGGGTGTAGCGGGAGTTACCAAAAACATTCAGTACTTC.

The chain joins TRBV27 to TRBJ2-7; 10 bases line up with TRBD1. CDR3 length equals 15 residues. From germline, CDR1 is MNHEY and CDR2 SMNVEV (reference sequence). J was trimmed by 6 bases and V by 4 bases; bases with no gene match: 9. For the CDR3, the DNA is TGTGCCAGCAGTTCCGGGACAGGGGCGTTTTTCGAGCAGTACTTC. Amino acids: CASSSGTGAFFEQYF.

The chain is built from TRBV7-9 and TRBJ2-3, with D unresolved. Germline assignment: CDR1 SEHNR and CDR2 FQNEAQ (reference sequence). With 10 bases removed from V and 0 bases from J, the gap between germline ends came to 11 bases. This CDR3 is built from 13 residues. CDR3 coding DNA: TGTGCCACCGCCCCAAAGAGCACAGATACGCAGTATTTT. The encoded protein is CATAPKSTDTQYF.

A note on this clonotype: One end of the junction is discordant with germline, which a read error may explain. The V call is TRBV11-1, the J call TRBJ2-1; 9 bases are shared with TRBD2. The germline CDR1 and CDR2 sequences are SGHAT and FQDESV (reference sequence). The CDR3 sequence is 16 residues long. The CDR3 DNA sequence: TGTGCCGGCAGCTTTGGTGGGACTAGCTTTTACAATGAGCAGTTCTTC. Translated: CAGSFGGTSFYNEQFF.

This clonotype was found a few times. The chain joins TRBV11-3 to TRBJ2-1; 8 nucleotides agree with TRBD2. V lost 2 bases, J lost 9 bases, and 9 bases stayed unmatched. Germline loops: CDR1 SGHNT, CDR2 YENEEA. The CDR3 covers 15 residues. CDR3 coding DNA: TGTGCCAGCAGCTTAAATGGCGGGAGGCATATTGAGCAGTTCTTC. Encoded protein: CASSLNGGRHIEQFF. Variable domain in full (rest from reference TRBV11-3 and TRBJ2-1): EAGVVQSPRYKIIEKKQPVAFWCNPISGHNTLYWYLQNLGQGPELLIRYENEEAVDDSQLPKDRFSAERLKGVDSTLKIQPAELGDSAVYLCASSLNGGRHIEQFFGPGTRLTVL.